The clone carrying this T cell receptor beta chain was detected a few times. Its antigen is not identified. The junction departs from germline at one end; a sequencing error may be responsible. These data are taken from a study of T cells in Graves' hyperthyroidism and ophthalmopathy. Study-level findings and limits: The model's output predicted ophthalmopathy at a median of around 6.9 months prior to onset.

Germline values: CDR1 MNHEY, CDR2 SVGEGT. The CDR3 sequence is 16 residues long. The source material, RNA transcripts, was used to amplify TCR beta CDR3 regions. Researchers ran a first-round RT-PCR on the TCR CDR3 using the HTBI primer set. TCRdb independently ran MiXCR on the multiplex PCR reads; one entry per CDR3 protein. This sample yields roughly 700,000 distinct CDR3 sequences, of which around 15% are seen a single time; about a tenth belongs to the top ten. Researchers barred patients who had uncontrolled infection, other autoimmune disease, pregnancy or lactation. On the basis of clinical symptoms, serum thyroxine and TRAb, thyroid ultrasound and orbital computed tomography, diagnoses were made.

This rearrangement joins TRBV6-2 or TRBV6-3 to TRBJ2-1; TRBD2 agrees at 12 bases. The source is a woman aged 18-29 years with Graves' hyperthyroidism. Sequenced input: blood. In nucleotides, the CDR3 is TGTGCCGGCAGCTGGACTAGCGGGAAAATGGGGAATGAGCAGTTCTTC. This gives the protein CAGSWTSGKMGNEQFF.